Presented here are 26 T cell receptor beta chains from one specimen sequenced in a study of primary melanoma T cells and metastatic recurrence. Generated by immunoSEQ multiplex PCR, the TCRdb table keeps only in-frame clones and is missing some. Among over a thousand clones listed, less than 90% were seen once. Material for sequencing was melanoma tumor tissue. Receptors were obtained from a human donor with melanoma.

The chain is built from TRBV11-3 and TRBJ2-3, with D possibly TRBD1 on 5 matching bases. The V and J ends lost 5 bases and 0 bases respectively, with 15 bases between them. The length of the CDR3 is 16 residues. CDR1 and CDR2 from the germline V gene are SGHNT and YENEEA. The CDR3 DNA reads TGTGCCAGCAGCCAAGGGGTAGCCGCTAGCACAGATACGCAGTATTTT. This codes for CASSQGVAASTDTQYF.

The rearrangement uses TRBV28 and TRBJ2-5; 7 positions match TRBD2. With 3 bases clipped from V and 1 base from J, the junction kept 5 bases outside the gene matches. The V gene's germline CDR1 is MDHEN and CDR2 SYDVKM. This CDR3 region has 15 residues. The CDR3 spells CASSFPTGGQETQYF. The CDR3 DNA follows: TGTGCCAGCAGTTTCCCCACGGGAGGCCAAGAGACCCAGTACTTC.

The chain couples TRBV6-8 to TRBJ2-7, with 7 bases fitting TRBD2. Germline V gene sequence: CDR1 MNHGY, CDR2 SAAAGT. The CDR3 is made up of 14 amino acids. V dropped 8 bases and J dropped 1; count of bases not matched to a gene: 8. The CDR3 bases are TGTGCCAGCGAGGGTAGCGGGTTTTCCTACGAGCAGTACTTC. It is translated as CASEGSGFSYEQYF.

The rearrangement uses TRBV19 and TRBJ2-1; TRBD2 aligns across 12 bases. The CDR3 is made up of 16 amino acids. Germline trimming cut 6 bases from V and 12 bases from J; bases unmatched to any gene: 15. Looked up from germline, CDR1 is LNHDA and CDR2 is SQIVND (reference sequence). CDR3 nucleotide sequence: TGTGCCAGTAGCACAGGGGATCTAGCGGGAGGGGGGAGGCAGTTCTTC. This sequence encodes CASSTGDLAGGGRQFF.

The rearrangement uses TRBV11-3 and TRBJ2-1; D might be TRBD2 (6 bases). The germline CDR1 and CDR2 sequences are SGHNT and YENEEA. This CDR3 has 14 residues. Trimming pared 5 bases from V and 6 bases from J, leaving 14 bases between. CDR3: CASSDPGLLNEQFF. In nucleotides, the CDR3 is TGTGCCAGCAGCGACCCGGGACTCCTCAATGAGCAGTTCTTC.

The rearrangement uses TRBV11-3 and TRBJ2-7; 12 nucleotides line up with TRBD2. J was trimmed by 5 bases and V by 5 bases; bases with no gene match: 10. Germline V CDR1 and CDR2: SGHNT, YENEEA. This CDR3 has 16 residues. Here the CDR3 reads CASSPPTSGGPNEQYF. In nucleotides, the CDR3 is TGTGCCAGCAGCCCGCCGACTAGCGGGGGACCCAACGAGCAGTACTTC.

The chain links TRBV11-3 to TRBJ2-1, with a tentative D call TRBD2 (6 bases). The germline CDR1 and CDR2 sequences are SGHNT and YENEEA. The CDR3 loop spans 14 amino acids. The V end was cut by 5 bases, the J end by 7 bases, with 15 bases between. DNA of the CDR3: TGTGCCAGCAGCCAAGGACTATATGTGAATGAGCAGTTCTTC. This sequence encodes CASSQGLYVNEQFF. Drawing the rest from reference TRBV11-3 and TRBJ2-1, the complete variable domain is EAGVVQSPRYKIIEKKQPVAFWCNPISGHNTLYWYLQNLGQGPELLIRYENEEAVDDSQLPKDRFSAERLKGVDSTLKIQPAELGDSAVYLCASSQGLYVNEQFFGPGTRLTVL.

J is TRBJ2-1 and V is TRBV1; the table assigns TRBD1, which was not confirmed against the DNA. TRBV1 is given as a pseudogene. The CDR3 runs 15 residues. CDR3 bases: TGCGCCAGCAGCCAAGATCCAGGGGCCTACAATGAGCAGTTCTTC. Translated: CASSQDPGAYNEQFF.

The V gene is TRBV6-8, the J gene TRBJ2-7; a weak D match, TRBD1 (6 bases). The length of the CDR3 is 18 residues. Per germline, CDR1 MNHGY and CDR2 SAAAGT. V was cut by 5 bases and J by 1 base, with 24 bases left in between. CDR3 in amino acids: CASSDFGRGKALSYEQYF. CDR3 coding DNA: TGTGCCAGCAGTGACTTCGGCAGGGGTAAGGCACTGTCCTACGAGCAGTACTTC.

V gene TRBV19 combines with J gene TRBJ2-1, with 9 bases fitting TRBD2. CDR1 is LNHDA and CDR2 is SQIVND in the germline V gene (reference sequence). The CDR3 runs 13 residues. The J segment lost 4 bases and the V segment lost 9 bases, leaving 4 bases of the junction unmatched. CDR3 amino acids: CASATSGYNEQFF. DNA for the CDR3: TGTGCCAGCGCGACTAGCGGTTACAATGAGCAGTTCTTC.

The sample holds a few counts of this clone. The chain links TRBV11-3 to TRBJ1-3; the D gene is possibly TRBD1 (5 bases). From germline, CDR1 is SGHNT and CDR2 YENEEA. The CDR3 covers 14 residues. V was trimmed by 5 bases and J by 0 bases, leaving 8 bases between them. CDR3 sequence (DNA): TGTGCCAGCAGCCCAGGGAGCTCTGGAAACACCATATATTTT. Its translation: CASSPGSSGNTIYF.

This clone is a singleton in its sample. V gene TRBV15 combines with J gene TRBJ2-3; 11 nucleotides agree with TRBD1. Germline V CDR1 and CDR2: LNHNV, YYDKDF (reference sequence). The V gene end was trimmed by 4 bases and the J gene end by 1 base; junction bases not matched to a gene: 10. This CDR3 region has 18 residues. The CDR3 loop is CATSKEGDRGYGTDTQYF. CDR3 in DNA: TGTGCCACCAGCAAAGAAGGGGACAGGGGGTATGGCACAGATACGCAGTATTTT.

This clone has only a few counts. V and J are TRBV11-3 and TRBJ1-1; D unclear. Germline loops: CDR1 SGHNT, CDR2 YENEEA. The CDR3 is 15 residues long. Trimming pared 1 base from V and 1 base from J, leaving 10 bases between. In DNA, the CDR3 is TGTGCCAGCAGCTTAGTGGATTTCGGGAACACTGAAGCTTTCTTT. Residues: CASSLVDFGNTEAFF.

This chain connects TRBV9 to TRBJ2-7; 10 bases fit TRBD2. Germline CDR1 SGDLS, CDR2 YYNGEE. The V gene end was trimmed by 3 bases and the J gene end by 2 bases; junction bases not matched to a gene: 8. The CDR3 extends over 16 amino acids. Here the CDR3 DNA reads TGTGCCAGCAGCGCCCTTCCCGGGACTAGCGCCTACGAGCAGTACTTC. This gives the protein CASSALPGTSAYEQYF.

V usage is TRBV19 and J usage is TRBJ1-2; tentative D call: TRBD1 (5 bases). V shed 3 bases and J shed 5 bases, with 16 bases lying between them. The CDR3 length is 15 residues. In germline, CDR1 is LNHDA, CDR2 SQIVND (reference sequence). DNA of the CDR3: TGTGCCAGTAGTATTAGGTCCAGGGCGATTTATGGCTACACCTTC. It yields the protein CASSIRSRAIYGYTF.

This clone was observed once. The V gene is TRBV11-3, the J gene TRBJ2-3; 11 bases are shared with TRBD2. CDR1 SGHNT and CDR2 YENEEA come from the germline V gene. The V segment lost 5 bases and the J segment 5 bases; nucleotides outside the gene matches: 12. CDR3 length equals 17 residues. The CDR3 DNA sequence: TGTGCCAGCAGCGCGGGACTAGCGGCAAGTCAAATAGATACGCAGTATTTT. Protein sequence: CASSAGLAASQIDTQYF.

Details on this clone: One end of the junction is discordant with germline, which a read error may explain. The rearrangement links TRBV6-1 to TRBJ1-6, with D maybe TRBD1 (6 bases). The CDR3 is 15 amino acids. Germline CDR1 MNHNS, CDR2 SASEGT. The CDR3 nucleotides are TGTGCCAGCAGTGAAGCGCCCGGGGGGGGCTCACCCCTCCATTTT. It encodes CASSEAPGGGSPLHF.

The chain recombines TRBV1 with TRBJ2-7. TRBV1 is labeled a pseudogene. The CDR3 is made up of 14 amino acids. The CDR3 protein is CASSQDLTSLEQYF. CDR3 nucleotide sequence: TGCGCCAGCAGCCAAGATCTCACCAGCCTCGAGCAGTACTTC.

The gene calls are TRBV30 and TRBJ1-5; D is ambiguous. CDR3 size: 13 residues. Trimming left V 1 base short and J 4 bases short, with 8 bases between. CDR1 and CDR2 from the germline V gene are GTSNPN and SVGIG (reference sequence). DNA for the CDR3: TGTGCCTGGAGTGAACAGCCTAATCAGCCCCAGCATTTT. It specifies CAWSEQPNQPQHF.

V usage is TRBV19 and J usage is TRBJ2-5, with TRBD1 matching 8 bases. With V trimmed by 3 bases and J by 2 bases, 11 bases remained unmatched. Germline-derived CDR1 and CDR2 are LNHDA and SQIVND (reference sequence). The CDR3 is 17 amino acids. The CDR3: CASSMRRQGTRQETQYF. The CDR3 nucleotides read TGTGCCAGTAGTATGCGAAGACAGGGGACCCGTCAAGAGACCCAGTACTTC.

The DNA of the CDR3 is TGTGCCAGCAGCCGAAAGCCGCGCCAGGGTTATAATTCACCCCTCCACTTT. Residues: CASSRKPRQGYNSPLHF. V is TRBV11-3 and J is TRBJ1-6, with D possibly being TRBD1 (5 bases). Trimming shortened V by 5 bases and J by 4 bases, and 18 bases separated the two germline ends. Germline V gives CDR1 SGHNT, CDR2 YENEEA. CDR3 length: 17 residues. Full variable domain (rest looked up from reference TRBV11-3 and TRBJ1-6): EAGVVQSPRYKIIEKKQPVAFWCNPISGHNTLYWYLQNLGQGPELLIRYENEEAVDDSQLPKDRFSAERLKGVDSTLKIQPAELGDSAVYLCASSRKPRQGYNSPLHFGNGTRLTVT.

This rearrangement joins TRBV6-8 to TRBJ2-7; 9 bases match TRBD2. The CDR3 covers 14 residues. CDR1 and CDR2 (germline): MNHGY, SAAAGT. With 8 bases clipped from V and 4 bases from J, the junction kept 9 bases outside the gene matches. This chain's CDR3 is CASSPGTSGYEQYF. Written as DNA, the CDR3 is TGTGCCAGCTCCCCGGGAACTAGCGGGTACGAGCAGTACTTC.

The gene calls are TRBV6-4 and TRBJ1-4, with TRBD1 identical over 9 bases. Germline-derived CDR1 and CDR2 are MRHNA and SNTAGT. With V trimmed by 3 bases and J by 8 bases, 10 bases remained unmatched. The CDR3 has 16 amino acids. DNA for the CDR3: TGTGCCAGCAGTGAACGTAAGGGACAGGGTTACGAAAAACTGTTTTTT. It specifies CASSERKGQGYEKLFF.

The chain carries TRBV18 and TRBJ2-5; 9 bases are shared with TRBD1. The germline V gene encodes CDR1 KGHSH and CDR2 LQKENI. V gave up 4 bases and J gave up 5 bases; unmatched junction bases: 5. The CDR3 contains 14 residues. CDR3 amino acids: CASSLDRGLETQYF. CDR3 in DNA: TGTGCCAGCTCACTCGACAGGGGGTTGGAGACCCAGTACTTC.

J is TRBJ1-2 and V is TRBV19; weak D call: TRBD1 (5 bases). The germline V gene has CDR1 LNHDA and CDR2 SQIVND (reference sequence). There are 15 residues in the CDR3. With 6 bases removed from V and 3 bases from J, the gap between germline ends came to 17 bases. The CDR3 DNA reads TGTGCCAGTAGACCGGGTTTTACGGGGGACTATGGCTACACCTTC. Translation gives CASRPGFTGDYGYTF.

This clone was found a few times. The chain links TRBV11-3 to TRBJ2-7; D not certain. Trimming cost V 3 bases and J 0 bases, with 15 bases left between them. This CDR3 region has 16 residues. The V gene's germline CDR1 is SGHNT and CDR2 YENEEA. Written as DNA, the CDR3 is TGTGCCAGCAGCTTGGGCCAGGCCGCAACCTCCTACGAGCAGTACTTC. Translated: CASSLGQAATSYEQYF. Filled out from reference TRBV11-3 and TRBJ2-7, the complete variable domain reads EAGVVQSPRYKIIEKKQPVAFWCNPISGHNTLYWYLQNLGQGPELLIRYENEEAVDDSQLPKDRFSAERLKGVDSTLKIQPAELGDSAVYLCASSLGQAATSYEQYFGPGTRLTVT.